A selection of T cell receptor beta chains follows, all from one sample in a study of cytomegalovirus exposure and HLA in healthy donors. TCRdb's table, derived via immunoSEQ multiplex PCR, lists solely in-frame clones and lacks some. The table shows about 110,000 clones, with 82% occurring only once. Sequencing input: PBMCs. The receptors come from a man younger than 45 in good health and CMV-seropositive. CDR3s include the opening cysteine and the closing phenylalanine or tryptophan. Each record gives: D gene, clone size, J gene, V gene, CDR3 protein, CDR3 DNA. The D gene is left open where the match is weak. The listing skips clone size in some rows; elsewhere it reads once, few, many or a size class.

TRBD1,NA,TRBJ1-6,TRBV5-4,CASSAGTESSYNSPLHF,TGTGCCAGCAGCGCCGGGACAGAGAGCTCCTATAATTCACCCCTCCACTTT
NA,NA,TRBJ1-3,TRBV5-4,CASSLSRGGTGNTIYF,TGTGCCAGCAGCTTGAGTCGGGGGGGAACTGGAAACACCATATATTTT
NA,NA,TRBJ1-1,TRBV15,CATSRDRQGISEAFF,TGTGCCACCAGCAGAGATCGGCAGGGGATATCGGAAGCTTTCTTT
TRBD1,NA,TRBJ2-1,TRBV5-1,CASSSDRGAYNEQFF,TGCGCCAGCAGCTCTGACAGGGGAGCGTACAATGAGCAGTTCTTC
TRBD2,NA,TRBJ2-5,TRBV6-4,CASSATSGSSETQYF,TGTGCCTCCTCTGCGACTAGCGGGAGTAGCGAGACCCAGTACTTC
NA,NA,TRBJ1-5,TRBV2,CASIPGGDSNQPQHF,TGTGCCAGCATCCCGGGGGGTGATAGCAATCAGCCCCAGCATTTT
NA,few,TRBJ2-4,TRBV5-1,CASSLQVNPDIQYF,TGCGCCAGCAGCTTACAGGTTAATCCGGACATTCAGTACTTC
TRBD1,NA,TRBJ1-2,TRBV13,CASSTTEGQFNYGYTF,TGTGCCAGCAGCACCACCGAGGGACAGTTTAACTATGGCTACACCTTC
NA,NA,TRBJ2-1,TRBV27,CASSSGSVNEQFF,TGTGCCAGCAGCTCGGGGTCCGTCAATGAGCAGTTCTTC
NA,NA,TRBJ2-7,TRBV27,CASSIRGGSYSYEQYF,TGTGCCAGCAGTATCCGAGGGGGTTCGTACTCCTACGAGCAGTACTTC
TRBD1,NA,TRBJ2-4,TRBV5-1,CASGPTGAGNIQYF,TGCGCCAGCGGCCCGACAGGGGCGGGAAACATTCAGTACTTC
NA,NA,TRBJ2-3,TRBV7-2,CASSLPQGGPDTQYF,TGTGCCAGCAGCTTACCCCAGGGGGGTCCAGATACGCAGTATTTT
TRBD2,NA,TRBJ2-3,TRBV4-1,CASSQGSGSGVDTQYF,TGCGCCAGCAGCCAAGGGAGCGGGAGTGGGGTCGATACGCAGTATTTT
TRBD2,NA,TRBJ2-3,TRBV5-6,CASSLSSGRWTQYF,TGTGCCAGCAGCTTGTCTAGCGGGAGATGGACGCAGTATTTT
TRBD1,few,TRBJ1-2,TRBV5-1,CASSSSPGTGTYGYTF,TGCGCCAGCAGCTCTAGTCCCGGGACAGGGACCTATGGCTACACCTTC
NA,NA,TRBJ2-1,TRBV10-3,CAISESRLPYNEQFF,TGTGCCATCAGTGAGTCCAGATTACCCTACAATGAGCAGTTCTTC
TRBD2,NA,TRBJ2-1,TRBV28,CASSPSGSSYNEQFF,TGTGCCAGCAGTCCTAGCGGAAGCTCCTACAATGAGCAGTTCTTC
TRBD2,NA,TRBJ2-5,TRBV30,CAWRETSGGYQETQYF,TGTGCCTGGAGGGAAACTAGCGGGGGGTACCAAGAGACCCAGTACTTC
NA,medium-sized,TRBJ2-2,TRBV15,CATSRDPGLTGELFF,TGTGCCACCAGCAGAGATCCAGGACTCACCGGGGAGCTGTTTTTT
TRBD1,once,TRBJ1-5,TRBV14,CASSTTGFKGNQPQHF,TGTGCCAGCAGTACGACAGGGTTTAAGGGCAATCAGCCCCAGCATTTT
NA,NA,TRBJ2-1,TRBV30,CALKIGGRDEQFF,TGTGCACTTAAAATAGGAGGGCGGGATGAGCAGTTCTTC
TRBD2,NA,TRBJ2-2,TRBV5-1,CASSLDPSGKTGELFF,TGCGCCAGCAGCTTGGATCCTAGCGGGAAGACCGGGGAGCTGTTTTTT
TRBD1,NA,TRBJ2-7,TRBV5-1,CASSLDGDRVFYEQYF,TGCGCCAGCAGCTTGGACGGGGACAGGGTGTTCTACGAGCAGTACTTC
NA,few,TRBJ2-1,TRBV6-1,CASSEGWASSNNEQFF,TGTGCCAGCAGTGAGGGGTGGGCTAGCAGCAACAATGAGCAGTTCTTC
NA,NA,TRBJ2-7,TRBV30,CAWSLTYEQYF,TGTGCCTGGAGTCTAACCTACGAGCAGTACTTC
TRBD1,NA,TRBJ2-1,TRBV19,CASSILGQGSDEQFF,TGTGCCAGTAGTATCCTAGGACAGGGGTCCGATGAGCAGTTCTTC
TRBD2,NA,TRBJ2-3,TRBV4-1,CASRRLAGFTDTQYF,TGCGCCAGCAGGAGACTAGCGGGTTTCACAGATACGCAGTATTTT
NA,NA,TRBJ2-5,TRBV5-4,CASSLESGWETQYF,TGTGCCAGCAGCTTGGAGTCAGGGTGGGAGACCCAGTACTTC
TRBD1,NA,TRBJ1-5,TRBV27,CASGGQGSQPQHF,TGTGCCAGCGGAGGACAGGGAAGTCAGCCCCAGCATTTT